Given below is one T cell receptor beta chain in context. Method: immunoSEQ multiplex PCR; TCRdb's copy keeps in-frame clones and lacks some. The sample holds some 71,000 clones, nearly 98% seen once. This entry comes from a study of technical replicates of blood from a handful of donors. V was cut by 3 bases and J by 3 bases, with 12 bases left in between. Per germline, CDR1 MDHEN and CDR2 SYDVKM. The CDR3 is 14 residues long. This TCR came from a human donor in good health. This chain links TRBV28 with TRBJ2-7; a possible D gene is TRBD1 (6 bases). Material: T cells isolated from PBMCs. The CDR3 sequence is CASSLFFRGYEQYF. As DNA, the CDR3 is TGTGCCAGCAGTTTGTTCTTCAGGGGCTACGAGCAGTACTTC.